Below are 8 T cell receptor beta chains sequenced from a single sample in a study of T-cell reconstitution after alpha-beta-depleted transplantation in children. A TCRbeta library incorporating unique molecular identifiers was prepared. TCRdb used MiXCR to reprocess the PCR reads, holding one entry per CDR3 protein. The sample has under 7,000 distinct CDR3 sequences; 15% to 20% are singletons. This specimen consisted of PBMCs, obtained before TCRalphabeta/CD19-depleted stem cell transplant. These receptors all come from a boy aged 2 to 9 with acute lymphoblastic leukemia, due to receive a stem cell transplant.

This clonotype is termed medium-sized. The chain links TRBV27 to TRBJ2-1; TRBD2 is a possible D gene (5 bases). The V end was cut by 9 bases, the J end by 9 bases, with 6 bases between. The CDR3 sequence is 9 residues long. CDR1 MNHEY and CDR2 SMNVEV come from the germline V gene (reference sequence). CDR3 DNA sequence: TGTGCCAGTGGGAGTGAGCAGTTCTTC. Its translation: CASGSEQFF.

The sample holds many counts of this clonotype. In this CDR3 the conserved last residue, phenylalanine or tryptophan, is missing, so a read error is likely. Because the CDR3's place on the DNA is in doubt, the DNA is left out and the CDR3 is given as listed by TCRdb. The chain joins TRBV11-2 to TRBJ2-7; the DNA was not used to check the table's D call, TRBD1. Counting both end residues, the CDR3 totals 10 amino acids. Germline V lookup: CDR1 SGHAT, CDR2 FQNNGV. CDR3 residues: CASGEGGDLK.

The chain is built from TRBV6-5 and TRBJ2-3; the D is unclear. This CDR3 comprises 15 residues. V lost 2 bases and J lost 1, with 10 bases in between. Germline V gene sequence: CDR1 MNHEY, CDR2 SVGAGI. The CDR3 bases are TGTGCCAGCAGTTACGGGCAGTTCCGCACAGATACGCAGTATTTT. This codes for CASSYGQFRTDTQYF.

By sample fraction, this clonotype is medium-sized (0.01 to 0.1%). The genes are TRBV7-2 and TRBJ2-5; D possibly corresponds to TRBD2 (6 bases). Deletions cut 3 bases from V and 3 bases from J, with 14 bases between. The CDR3 is 15 amino acids. CDR1 is SGHTA, CDR2 FQGNSA, per germline. The CDR3 DNA follows: TGTGCCAGCAGCTTCTACGGAGGGGTGGAAGAGACCCAGTACTTC. It encodes CASSFYGGVEETQYF.

This clonotype counts as medium-sized (0.01 to 0.1%). The genes are TRBV20-1 and TRBJ2-1; TRBD1 or TRBD2 may be the D gene (6 bases each). With 5 bases removed from V and 9 bases from J, the gap between germline ends came to 23 bases. Germline CDR1 reads DFQATT; CDR2 reads SNEGSKA (reference sequence). There are 15 residues in the CDR3. The CDR3 DNA sequence: TGCAGTGCTTATAACCCGGGGGCCCTACAGGCTGAGCAGTTCTTC. This gives the protein CSAYNPGALQAEQFF.

The CDR3: CAFSLQGQPQHF. In nucleotides, the CDR3 is TGTGCCTTCAGCTTACAAGGTCAGCCCCAGCATTTT. The chain joins TRBV3-1 to TRBJ1-5; D ambiguous. This CDR3 region has 12 residues. Germline lookup yields CDR1 LGHDT and CDR2 YNNKEL (reference sequence). Trimming took 11 bases from V and 6 from J, leaving 14 bases between them.

By sample share, this clonotype is medium-sized (0.01 to 0.1%). The V call is TRBV2, the J call TRBJ1-5, with D possibly TRBD1 on 6 matching bases. Trimming pared 6 bases from V and 9 bases from J, leaving 18 bases between. The CDR3 is made up of 14 amino acids. CDR1 SNHLY and CDR2 FYNNEI come from the germline V gene. This chain's CDR3 is CASSELGGRGPQHF. CDR3 bases: TGTGCCAGCAGCGAGCTGGGGGGGCGCGGGCCCCAGCATTTT.

This clonotype was detected many times. This chain uses TRBV20-1 with TRBJ1-5; D remains ambiguous. The CDR3 contains 13 residues. Between the trimmed V and J ends, which lost 2 bases and 3 bases, there was a span of 8 bases. Germline CDR1 and CDR2: DFQATT and SNEGSKA (reference sequence). The CDR3 DNA reads as TGCAGTGCTAGATCAGGTTACAATCAGCCCCAGCATTTT. As protein: CSARSGYNQPQHF.